Detailed here is one TCR beta chain. Its target is not known. This CDR3 has 16 residues. Losses at the gene ends were 2 bases for V and 9 bases for J; bases not matched to a gene: 9. The germline V gene encodes CDR1 SGHRS and CDR2 YFSETQ. TCR beta CDR3 regions were amplified from RNA transcripts. The HTBI primer set drove a first-round RT-PCR of the TCR CDR3. TCRdb processed the multiplex PCR reads anew with MiXCR; each CDR3 protein has one entry. The table records 400,000 to 500,000 distinct CDR3 sequences, approximately 14% of them present only once. Together with thyroid ultrasound, orbital computed tomography, serum thyroxine and TRAb, clinical symptoms were used for diagnoses. PBMCs stemmed from less than 13 ml fresh peripheral blood. This sample is part of a study of T cells in Graves' hyperthyroidism and ophthalmopathy. Study results and limitations: The blood repertoire included most of the expanded thyroid clonotypes above 0.001.

This receptor was taken from a woman aged 18-29 years with Graves' hyperthyroidism. The chain recombines TRBV5-1 with TRBJ2-1; the match to TRBD2 covers 12 bases. Input material: blood. The CDR3 DNA follows: TGCGCCAGCAGCTTATCCGGGACTAGCGGGTTTGGTGAGCAGTTCTTC. Amino acids: CASSLSGTSGFGEQFF.